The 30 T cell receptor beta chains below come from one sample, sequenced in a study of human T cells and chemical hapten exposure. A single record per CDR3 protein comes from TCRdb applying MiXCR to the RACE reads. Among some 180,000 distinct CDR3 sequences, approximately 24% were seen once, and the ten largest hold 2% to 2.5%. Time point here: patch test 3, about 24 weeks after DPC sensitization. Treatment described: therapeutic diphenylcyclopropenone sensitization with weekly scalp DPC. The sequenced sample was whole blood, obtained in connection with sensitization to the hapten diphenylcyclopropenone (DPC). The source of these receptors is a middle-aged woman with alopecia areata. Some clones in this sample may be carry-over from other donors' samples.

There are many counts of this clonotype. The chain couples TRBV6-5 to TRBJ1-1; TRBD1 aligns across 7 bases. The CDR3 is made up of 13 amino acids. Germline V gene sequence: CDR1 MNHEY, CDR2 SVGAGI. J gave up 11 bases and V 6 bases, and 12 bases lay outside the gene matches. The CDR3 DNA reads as TGTGCCAGCAGCCGTAGACAGGGCTTTGAGGCTTTCTTT. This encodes CASSRRQGFEAFF.

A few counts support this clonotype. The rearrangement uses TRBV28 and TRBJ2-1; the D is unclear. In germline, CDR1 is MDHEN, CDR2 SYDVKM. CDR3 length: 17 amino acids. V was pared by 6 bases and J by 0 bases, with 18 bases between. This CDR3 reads CASSLLMDGSSYNEQFF. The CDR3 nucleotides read TGTGCCAGCAGCTTGCTGATGGACGGAAGCTCCTACAATGAGCAGTTCTTC.

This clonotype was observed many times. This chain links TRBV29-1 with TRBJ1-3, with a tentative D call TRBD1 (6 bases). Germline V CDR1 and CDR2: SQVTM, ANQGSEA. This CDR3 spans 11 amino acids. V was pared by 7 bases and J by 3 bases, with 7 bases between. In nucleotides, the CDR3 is TGCAGCGGGGGGCTTGGAAACACCATATATTTT. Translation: CSGGLGNTIYF.

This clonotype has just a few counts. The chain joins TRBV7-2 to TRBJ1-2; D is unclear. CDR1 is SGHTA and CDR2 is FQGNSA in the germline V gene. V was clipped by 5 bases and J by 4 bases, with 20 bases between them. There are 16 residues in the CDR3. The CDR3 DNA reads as TGTGCCAGCAGCCCCAGCGGGAGGAACTTGGGCTATGGCTACACCTTC. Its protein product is CASSPSGRNLGYGYTF.

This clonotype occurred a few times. As DNA, the CDR3 is TGTGCCATCAGTGCCCCGGGACAGGGGGCGTCTGAAGCTTTCTTT. Encoded protein: CAISAPGQGASEAFF. The J gene is TRBJ1-1, the V gene TRBV10-3, with 12 bases fitting TRBD1. This CDR3 is built from 15 residues. CDR1 and CDR2 from the germline V gene are ENHRY and SYGVKD. V trimming: 4 bases; J trimming: 6 bases; junction bases outside the gene matches: 6.

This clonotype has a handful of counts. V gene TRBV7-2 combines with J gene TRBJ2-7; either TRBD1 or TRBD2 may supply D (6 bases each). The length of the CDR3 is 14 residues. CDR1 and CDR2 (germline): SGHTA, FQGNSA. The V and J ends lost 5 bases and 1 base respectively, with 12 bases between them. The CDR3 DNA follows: TGTGCCAGCAGCGCGGGGACACCGTCCTACGAGCAGTACTTC. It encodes CASSAGTPSYEQYF.

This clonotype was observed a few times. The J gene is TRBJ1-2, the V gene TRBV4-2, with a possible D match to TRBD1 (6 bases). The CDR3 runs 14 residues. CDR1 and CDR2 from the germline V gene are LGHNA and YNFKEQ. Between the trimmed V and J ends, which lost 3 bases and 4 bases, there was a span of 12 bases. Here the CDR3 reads CASSQAGGAYGYTF. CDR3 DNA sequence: TGTGCCAGCAGCCAGGCGGGGGGGGCCTATGGCTACACCTTC.

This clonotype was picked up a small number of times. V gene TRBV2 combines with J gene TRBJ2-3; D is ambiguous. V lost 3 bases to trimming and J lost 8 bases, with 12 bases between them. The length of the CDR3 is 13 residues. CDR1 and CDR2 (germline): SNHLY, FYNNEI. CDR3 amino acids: CASSEEPDSTQYF. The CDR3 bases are TGTGCCAGCAGTGAGGAGCCAGATAGTACGCAGTATTTT.

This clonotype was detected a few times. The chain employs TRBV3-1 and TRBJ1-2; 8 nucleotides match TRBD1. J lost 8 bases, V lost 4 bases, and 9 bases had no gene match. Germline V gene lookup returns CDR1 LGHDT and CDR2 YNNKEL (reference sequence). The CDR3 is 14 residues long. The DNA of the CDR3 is TGTGCCAGCAGCCCCGCAGGGGGCATAGGGGGCTACACCTTC. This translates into CASSPAGGIGGYTF.

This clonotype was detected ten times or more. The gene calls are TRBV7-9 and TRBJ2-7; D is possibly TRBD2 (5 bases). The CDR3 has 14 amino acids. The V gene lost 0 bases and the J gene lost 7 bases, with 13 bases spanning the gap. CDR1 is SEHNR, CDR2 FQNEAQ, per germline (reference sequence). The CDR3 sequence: CASSLASRTGEQYF. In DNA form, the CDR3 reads TGTGCCAGCAGCTTAGCGAGCAGGACGGGGGAGCAGTACTTC.

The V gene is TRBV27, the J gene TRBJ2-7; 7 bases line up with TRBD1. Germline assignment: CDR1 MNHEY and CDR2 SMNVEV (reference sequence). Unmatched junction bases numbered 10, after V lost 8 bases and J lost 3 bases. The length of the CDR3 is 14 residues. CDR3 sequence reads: CASGQGVYYYEQYF. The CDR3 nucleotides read TGTGCCAGCGGCCAGGGGGTATATTACTACGAGCAGTACTTC.

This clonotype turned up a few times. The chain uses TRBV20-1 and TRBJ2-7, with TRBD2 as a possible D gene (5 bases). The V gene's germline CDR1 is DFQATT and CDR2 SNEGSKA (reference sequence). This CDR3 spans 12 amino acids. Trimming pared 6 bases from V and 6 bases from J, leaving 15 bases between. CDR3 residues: CSARRTFSEQYF. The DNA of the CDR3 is TGCAGTGCACGGAGGACGTTTTCCGAGCAGTACTTC.

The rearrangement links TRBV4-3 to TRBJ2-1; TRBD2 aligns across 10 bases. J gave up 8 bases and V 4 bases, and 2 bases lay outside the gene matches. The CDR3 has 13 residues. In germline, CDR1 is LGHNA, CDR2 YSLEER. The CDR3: CASSRTSGDEQFF. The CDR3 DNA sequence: TGCGCCAGCAGCCGGACTAGCGGAGATGAGCAGTTCTTC.

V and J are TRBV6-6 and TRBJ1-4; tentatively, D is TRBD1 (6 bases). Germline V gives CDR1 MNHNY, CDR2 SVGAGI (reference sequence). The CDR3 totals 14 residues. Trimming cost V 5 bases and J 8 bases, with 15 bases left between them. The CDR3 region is CASSHPGAGEKLFF. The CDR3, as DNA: TGTGCCAGCAGTCATCCAGGGGCTGGGGAAAAACTGTTTTTT.

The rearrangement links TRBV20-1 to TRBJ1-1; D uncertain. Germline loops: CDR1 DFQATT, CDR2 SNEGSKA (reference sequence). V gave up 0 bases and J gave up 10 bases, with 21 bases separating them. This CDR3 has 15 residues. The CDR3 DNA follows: TGCAGTGCTAGAGAGCCACCTTTGACCGGTCTGAGAGCTTTCTTT. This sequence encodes CSAREPPLTGLRAFF.

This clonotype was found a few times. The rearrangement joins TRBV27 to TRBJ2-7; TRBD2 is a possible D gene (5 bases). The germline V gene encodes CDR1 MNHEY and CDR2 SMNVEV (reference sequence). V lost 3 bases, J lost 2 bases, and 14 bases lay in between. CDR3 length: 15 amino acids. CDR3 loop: CASSLRGNVAYEQYF. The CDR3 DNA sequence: TGTGCCAGCAGTTTGAGAGGGAACGTTGCCTACGAGCAGTACTTC.

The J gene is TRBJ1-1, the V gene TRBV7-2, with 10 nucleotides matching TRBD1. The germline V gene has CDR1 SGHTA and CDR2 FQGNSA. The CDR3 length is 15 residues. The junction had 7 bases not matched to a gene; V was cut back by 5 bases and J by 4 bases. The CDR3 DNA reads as TGTGCCAGCAGCACCGAGACAGGGGGCCTCACTGAAGCTTTCTTT. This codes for CASSTETGGLTEAFF.

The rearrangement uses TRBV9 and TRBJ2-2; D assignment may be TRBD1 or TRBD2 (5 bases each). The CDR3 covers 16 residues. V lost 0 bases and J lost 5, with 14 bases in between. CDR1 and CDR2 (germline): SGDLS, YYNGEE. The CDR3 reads CASSVDPGRRTGELFF. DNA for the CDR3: TGTGCCAGCAGCGTAGACCCGGGGCGAAGGACCGGGGAGCTGTTTTTT.

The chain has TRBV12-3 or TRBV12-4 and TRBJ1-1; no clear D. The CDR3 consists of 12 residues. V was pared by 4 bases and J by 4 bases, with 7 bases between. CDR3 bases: TGTGCCAGCAGTTGGGTGGGCACTGAAGCTTTCTTT. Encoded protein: CASSWVGTEAFF.

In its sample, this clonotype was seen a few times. CDR3: CASSYSSRTNYNEQFF. DNA of the CDR3: TGTGCCAGCAGTTACTCGTCTCGGACGAACTACAATGAGCAGTTCTTC. This chain links TRBV6-6 with TRBJ2-1; no clear D. From germline, CDR1 is MNHNY and CDR2 SVGAGI (reference sequence). V was trimmed by 0 bases and J by 3 bases, leaving 12 bases between them. The CDR3 has 16 residues.

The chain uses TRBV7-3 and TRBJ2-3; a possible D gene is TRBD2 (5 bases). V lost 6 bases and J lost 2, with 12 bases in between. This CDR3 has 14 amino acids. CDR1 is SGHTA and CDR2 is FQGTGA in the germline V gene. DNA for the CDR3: TGTGCCAGCAGGGGGAGCGTACCCACAGATACGCAGTATTTT. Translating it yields CASRGSVPTDTQYF.

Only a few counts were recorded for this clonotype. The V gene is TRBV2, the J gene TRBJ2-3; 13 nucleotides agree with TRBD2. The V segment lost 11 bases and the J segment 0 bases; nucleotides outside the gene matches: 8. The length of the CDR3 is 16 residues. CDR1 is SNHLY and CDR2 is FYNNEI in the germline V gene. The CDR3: CASRTSGRSSTDTQYF. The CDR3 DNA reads TGTGCCTCAAGGACTAGCGGGAGATCTAGCACAGATACGCAGTATTTT.

The CDR3 DNA sequence: TGTGCCAGCAGTTTAGGGACAGAGAACACTGAAGCTTTCTTT. It is translated as CASSLGTENTEAFF. The chain carries TRBV12-3 or TRBV12-4 and TRBJ1-1; tentative D call: TRBD1 (6 bases). The CDR3 is 14 residues long. With 1 base removed from V and 1 base from J, the gap between germline ends came to 7 bases.

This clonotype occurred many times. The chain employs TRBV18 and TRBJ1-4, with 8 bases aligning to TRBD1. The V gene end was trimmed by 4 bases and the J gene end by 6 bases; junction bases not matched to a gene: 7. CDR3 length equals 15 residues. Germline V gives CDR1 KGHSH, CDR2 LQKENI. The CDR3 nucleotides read TGTGCCAGCTCACGGGGACAGGCGTCGGATGAAAAACTGTTTTTT. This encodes CASSRGQASDEKLFF.

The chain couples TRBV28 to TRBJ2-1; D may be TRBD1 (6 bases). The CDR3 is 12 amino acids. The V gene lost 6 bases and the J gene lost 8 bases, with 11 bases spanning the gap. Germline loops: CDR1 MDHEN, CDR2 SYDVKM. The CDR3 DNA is TGTGCCAGCAGGGACAGAGCCGATGAGCAGTTCTTC. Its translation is CASRDRADEQFF.

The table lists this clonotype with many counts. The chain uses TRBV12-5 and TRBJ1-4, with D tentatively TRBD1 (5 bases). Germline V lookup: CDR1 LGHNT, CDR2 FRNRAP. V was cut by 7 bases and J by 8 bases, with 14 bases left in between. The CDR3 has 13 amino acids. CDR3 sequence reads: CASVPGGWEKLFF. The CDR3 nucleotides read TGTGCTAGTGTCCCCGGGGGGTGGGAAAAACTGTTTTTT.

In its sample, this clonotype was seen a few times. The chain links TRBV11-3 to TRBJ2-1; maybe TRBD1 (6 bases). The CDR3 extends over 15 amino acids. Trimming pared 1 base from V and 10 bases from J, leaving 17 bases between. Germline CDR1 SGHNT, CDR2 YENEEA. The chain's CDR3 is CASSLVGQGYDEQFF. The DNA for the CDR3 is TGTGCCAGCAGCTTAGTAGGGCAGGGGTACGACGAGCAGTTCTTC.

CDR3 amino acids: CASRVLQSYNEQFF. The DNA for the CDR3 is TGCGCCAGCAGAGTCCTCCAATCCTACAATGAGCAGTTCTTC. The chain combines TRBV5-1 with TRBJ2-1, with D uncertain. The CDR3 extends over 14 amino acids. CDR1 and CDR2 from the germline V gene are SGHRS and YFSETQ. Trimming removed 5 bases at V and 1 base at J, with 10 bases between.

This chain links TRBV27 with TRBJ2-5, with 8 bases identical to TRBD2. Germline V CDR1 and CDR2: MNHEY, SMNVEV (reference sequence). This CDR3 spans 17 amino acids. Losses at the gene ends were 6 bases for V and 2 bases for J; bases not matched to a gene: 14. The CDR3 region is CASSPVGGTSFQETQYF. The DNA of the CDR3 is TGTGCCAGCAGCCCCGTTGGGGGGACTAGTTTTCAAGAGACCCAGTACTTC.

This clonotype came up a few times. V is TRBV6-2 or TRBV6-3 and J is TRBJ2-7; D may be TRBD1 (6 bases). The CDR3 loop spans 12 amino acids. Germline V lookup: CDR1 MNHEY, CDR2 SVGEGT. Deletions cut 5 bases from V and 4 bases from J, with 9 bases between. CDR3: CASSRDRYEQYF. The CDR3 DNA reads TGTGCCAGCAGTCGCGACAGGTACGAGCAGTACTTC.